This T cell receptor beta chain was documented in a study of spatial heterogeneity in lung cancer. A single record per CDR3 protein comes from TCRdb applying MiXCR to the 5' RACE reads. The table records about 38,000 distinct CDR3 sequences, around 5% of them present only once. Time point reported: sample taken at primary tumor resection. V was trimmed by 1 base and J by 2 bases, leaving 11 bases between them. The length of the CDR3 is 15 residues. Germline CDR1 is SGHAT and CDR2 is FQNNGV. The sequence was obtained from a female donor with early-stage non-small cell lung cancer. The sequences come from PBMCs, collected at surgery. The rearrangement links TRBV11-2 to TRBJ1-2; tentative D call: TRBD1 (5 bases). CDR3 in amino acids: CASSLAATANYGYTF. The CDR3 DNA reads as TGTGCCAGCAGCTTAGCAGCGACAGCGAACTATGGCTACACCTTC.